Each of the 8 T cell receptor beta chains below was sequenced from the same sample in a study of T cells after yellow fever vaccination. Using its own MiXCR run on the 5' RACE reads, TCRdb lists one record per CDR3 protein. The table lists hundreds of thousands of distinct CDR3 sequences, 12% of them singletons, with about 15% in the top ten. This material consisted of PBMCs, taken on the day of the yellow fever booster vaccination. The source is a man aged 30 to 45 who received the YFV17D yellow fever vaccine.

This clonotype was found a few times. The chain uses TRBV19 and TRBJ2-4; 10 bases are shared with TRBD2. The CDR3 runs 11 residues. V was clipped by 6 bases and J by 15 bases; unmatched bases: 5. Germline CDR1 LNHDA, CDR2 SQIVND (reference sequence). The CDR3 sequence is CASRAGGRGYF. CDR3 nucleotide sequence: TGTGCCAGTAGAGCGGGAGGGAGGGGGTACTTC.

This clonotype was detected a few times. CDR3 bases: TGTGCCACCAGTGATTTGTGGGGAAACGAGCAGTACTTC. It is translated as CATSDLWGNEQYF. The chain joins TRBV24-1 to TRBJ2-7; D unresolved. Germline CDR1 and CDR2: KGHDR and SFDVKD. CDR3 length: 13 amino acids. With 0 bases removed from V and 5 bases from J, the gap between germline ends came to 7 bases.

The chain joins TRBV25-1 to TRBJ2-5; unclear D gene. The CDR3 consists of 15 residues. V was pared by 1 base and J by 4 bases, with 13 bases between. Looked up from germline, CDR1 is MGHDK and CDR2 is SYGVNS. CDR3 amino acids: CASSESGLMRETQYF. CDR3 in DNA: TGTGCCAGCAGTGAATCGGGTTTGATGAGAGAGACCCAGTACTTC.

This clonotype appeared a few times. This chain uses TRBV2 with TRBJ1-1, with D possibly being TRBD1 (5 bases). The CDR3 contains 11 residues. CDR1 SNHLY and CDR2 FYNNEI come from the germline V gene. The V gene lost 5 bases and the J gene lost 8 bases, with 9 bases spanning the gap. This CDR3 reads CASSTGREAFF. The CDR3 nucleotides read TGTGCCAGCAGTACAGGACGAGAAGCTTTCTTT. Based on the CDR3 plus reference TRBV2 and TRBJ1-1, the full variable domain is EPEVTQTPSHQVTQMGQEVILRCVPISNHLYFYWYRQILGQKVEFLVSFYNNEISEKSEIFDDQFSVERPDGSNFTLKIRSTKLEDSAMYFCASSTGREAFFGQGTRLTVV.

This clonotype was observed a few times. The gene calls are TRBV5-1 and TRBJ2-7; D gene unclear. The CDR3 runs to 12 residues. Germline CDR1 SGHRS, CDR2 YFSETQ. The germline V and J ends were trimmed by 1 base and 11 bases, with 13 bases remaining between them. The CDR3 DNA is TGCGCCAGCAGCTTGCCCCCAAGGTTTGAGTACTTC. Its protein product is CASSLPPRFEYF. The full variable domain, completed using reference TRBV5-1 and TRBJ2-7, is KAGVTQTPRYLIKTRGQQVTLSCSPISGHRSVSWYQQTPGQGLQFLFEYFSETQRNKGNFPGRFSGRQFSNSRSEMNVSTLELGDSALYLCASSLPPRFEYFGPGTRLTVT.

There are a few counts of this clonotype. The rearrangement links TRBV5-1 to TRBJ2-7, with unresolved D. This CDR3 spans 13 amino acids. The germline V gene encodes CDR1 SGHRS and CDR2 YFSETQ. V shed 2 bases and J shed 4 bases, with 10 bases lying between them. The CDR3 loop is CASSFQPSYEQYF. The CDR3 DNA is TGCGCCAGCAGCTTTCAGCCCTCTTACGAGCAGTACTTC.

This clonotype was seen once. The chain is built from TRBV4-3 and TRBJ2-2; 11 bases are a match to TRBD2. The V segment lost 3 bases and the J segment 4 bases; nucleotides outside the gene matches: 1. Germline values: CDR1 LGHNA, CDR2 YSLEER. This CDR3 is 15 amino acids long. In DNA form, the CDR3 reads TGCGCCAGCAGCCAGGGGACTAGCGGCACCGGGGAGCTGTTTTTT. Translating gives CASSQGTSGTGELFF.

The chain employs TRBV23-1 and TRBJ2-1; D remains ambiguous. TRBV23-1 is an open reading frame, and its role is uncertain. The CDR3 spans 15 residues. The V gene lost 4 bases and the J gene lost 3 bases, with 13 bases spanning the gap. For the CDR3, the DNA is TGCGCCAGCAGTCCCGCCGCCTCGGGCTACAATGAGCAGTTCTTC. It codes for CASSPAASGYNEQFF.